The 9 T cell receptor beta chains in this list originate from one sample, sequenced in a study of the immune and genomic landscape of osteosarcoma. Here immunoSEQ multiplex PCR was the method, and the copy in TCRdb shows in-frame clones only, minus some. Among about 700 clones listed, about 80% were seen once. Material: metastatic tumor tissue from the lung. These receptors were collected from a boy aged 5-17 years with osteosarcoma.

J is TRBJ2-7 and V is TRBV7-9; 7 nucleotides agree with TRBD2. The CDR3 covers 15 residues. V lost 7 bases and J lost 9; bases outside the gene matches: 18. CDR1 and CDR2 (germline): SEHNR, FQNEAQ (reference sequence). Here the CDR3 DNA reads TGTGCCAGCACCACGGGGGAGGGCGAGTCTTTCGGGCAGTACTTC. Amino acids: CASTTGEGESFGQYF.

The rearrangement joins TRBV14 to TRBJ2-7; the D gene is possibly TRBD1 (5 bases). Deletions cut 3 bases from V and 3 bases from J, with 12 bases between. The CDR3 is made up of 14 amino acids. The germline gives CDR1 SGHDN, CDR2 FVKESK. The CDR3 coding sequence is TGTGCCAGCAGCCAGTACGGACATCACTACGAGCAGTACTTC. Translating it yields CASSQYGHHYEQYF. Full variable domain (missing parts from reference TRBV14 and TRBJ2-7): EAGVTQFPSHSVIEKGQTVTLRCDPISGHDNLYWYRRVMGKEIKFLLHFVKESKQDESGMPNNRFLAERTGGTYSTLKVQPAELEDSGVYFCASSQYGHHYEQYFGPGTRLTVT.

The chain joins TRBV28 to TRBJ1-2, with no clear D. Germline V lookup: CDR1 MDHEN, CDR2 SYDVKM. With 3 bases removed from V and 8 bases from J, the gap between germline ends came to 16 bases. The CDR3 runs to 14 residues. Written as DNA, the CDR3 is TGTGCCAGCAGTTTGGCACAGAACTATTGGGGCTACACCTTC. As protein: CASSLAQNYWGYTF.

By proportion, this clone is large (0.1 to 1%). The chain uses TRBV6-1 and TRBJ1-5; 8 nucleotides match TRBD1. The CDR3 consists of 15 residues. V trimming: 2 bases; J trimming: 5 bases; junction bases outside the gene matches: 5. Germline CDR1 MNHNS, CDR2 SASEGT. For the CDR3, the DNA is TGTGCCAGCAGTGAACGCGGACAGGGACATCAGCCCCAGCATTTT. Translation gives CASSERGQGHQPQHF.

As for this clone: The junction differs from germline at one of its ends, possibly a read error. Distinct nucleotide sequences in the sample also encode this CDR3. The chain combines TRBV18 with TRBJ1-3, with no clear D. Germline CDR1 is KGHSH and CDR2 is LQKENI. This CDR3 has 15 amino acids. In nucleotides, the CDR3 is TGCGCCAGCACGGGCGCCCCACTCTCTGGAAACACCATATATTTT. Encoded protein: CASTGAPLSGNTIYF.

This sequence joins TRBV6-9 and TRBJ2-6; D may be TRBD2 (5 bases). The ends were cut back, 5 bases at V and 5 bases at J, with 19 bases in the middle. The CDR3 covers 17 residues. From germline, CDR1 is MNHGY and CDR2 SVAAGI. The CDR3 DNA sequence: TGTGCCAGCAGTAAATTAGCGCCACAAAGTCGGGCCAACGTCCTGACTTTC. Its protein product is CASSKLAPQSRANVLTF.

The gene calls are TRBV23-1 and TRBJ2-7; D not resolved. Being an ORF, TRBV23-1 has a function that is uncertain. The V and J ends lost 4 bases and 0 bases respectively, with 10 bases between them. The CDR3 is 14 residues long. The CDR3 DNA reads as TGCGCCAGCAGTCTAGCCAGAGGCTCCTACGAGCAGTACTTC. It yields the protein CASSLARGSYEQYF.

This chain links TRBV19 with TRBJ2-1, with TRBD1 matching 9 bases. The CDR3 covers 13 residues. V was pared by 11 bases and J by 6 bases, with 8 bases of the junction left unmatched. Germline-derived CDR1 and CDR2 are LNHDA and SQIVND (reference sequence). The CDR3 reads CAVSDRGSNEQFF. The CDR3 nucleotides are TGTGCCGTTTCGGACAGGGGTAGCAATGAGCAGTTCTTC.

This clone was counted only a few times. This chain links TRBV7-9 with TRBJ2-3, with unresolved D. Trimming left V 5 bases short and J 3 bases short, with 9 bases between. The germline V gene has CDR1 SEHNR and CDR2 FQNEAQ (reference sequence). The CDR3 spans 13 residues. The CDR3 coding sequence is TGTGCCAGCAGCCGCGGAGAAACAGATACGCAGTATTTT. It yields the protein CASSRGETDTQYF.